The rows below give T cell receptor beta chains drawn from one sample of a study of T cell repertoires in cytomegalovirus infection. TCRdb used MiXCR to reprocess the reads, holding one entry per CDR3 protein. There are about 920,000 distinct CDR3 sequences in the sample; roughly 30% occur only once, and more than 13% lies in the top ten. Their antigens remain unidentified. The sequences come from cultured CD8+ T cells from PBMCs, collected from culture after CMV antigen stimulation. The source of these receptors is a human donor in good health (CMV status not recorded). Some clones in this sample may be carry-over from other donors' samples. Both conserved end residues are part of each CDR3. The D gene is left open where the match is weak. Clone size is shown for a subset of rows, as once, few, many or a class of expanded clone.

DNA,CDR3,size,V,J,D
TGTGCCAGCAGTTCCGGGACAGGGTCTTCAGATACGCAGTATTTT,CASSSGTGSSDTQYF,NA,TRBV28,TRBJ2-3,TRBD1
TGTGCCAGCAGCCCCCCCCGGGGGGCCCAGTACTTC,CASSPPRGAQYF,many,TRBV7-2,TRBJ2-5,TRBD2
TGTGCCAGCAGTTTAAACACCCTACAAGAGACCCAGTACTTC,CASSLNTLQETQYF,few,TRBV12-3/TRBV12-4,TRBJ2-5,NA
TGTGCCATCCCGGGACAGGGGCTATCACCCCTCCACTTT,CAIPGQGLSPLHF,NA,TRBV2,TRBJ1-6,TRBD1
TGCAGTGCTACCCCGAGCACCGGGGAGCTGTTTTTT,CSATPSTGELFF,NA,TRBV20-1,TRBJ2-2,NA
TGTGCCAGCAGCCCCAGGTCACTAGCGGGGGACAATGAGCAGTTCTTC,CASSPRSLAGDNEQFF,NA,TRBV7-6,TRBJ2-1,TRBD2
TGTGCCAGCAGCTCATGGACAGGGGAAGGGGGCGAGACCCAGTACTTC,CASSSWTGEGGETQYF,NA,TRBV7-9,TRBJ2-5,TRBD1
TGTGCCAGCAGCCAACTGAGACAGGGCCATGAGCAGTTCTTC,CASSQLRQGHEQFF,NA,TRBV7-2,TRBJ2-1,TRBD1
TGTGCCAGCAGCCAAGATCTCGGTGAACCGGAAGAGCAGTTCTTC,CASSQDLGEPEEQFF,once,TRBV4-2,TRBJ2-1,NA
TGTGCCAGCAGTGAAGCGCGTAGGGTTGAAAAACTGTTTTTT,CASSEARRVEKLFF,few,TRBV6-1,TRBJ1-4,NA
TGTGCCAGCAGTTTATCCTGGTTTACAGGGGGCCGGTACCAAGAGACCCAGTACTTC,CASSLSWFTGGRYQETQYF,few,TRBV27,TRBJ2-5,TRBD1
TGTGCCAGCAGCCAAGTAGAAGAAATGGGAACTGAAGCTTTCTTT,CASSQVEEMGTEAFF,few,TRBV4-2,TRBJ1-1,NA
TGCGCCAGCAGCGGACAGGCCAACTACGAGCAGTACTTC,CASSGQANYEQYF,few,TRBV5-1,TRBJ2-7,TRBD1
TGTGCCAGCAGCAAGACTACGGGAAATGAGCAGTTCTTC,CASSKTTGNEQFF,many,TRBV7-6,TRBJ2-1,NA
TGCAGTGCTAGGAACAGGGGCCCCACAGATACGCAGTATTTT,CSARNRGPTDTQYF,NA,TRBV20-1,TRBJ2-3,TRBD1
TGTGCCACCCTAGCGGGGGCCCGGTACAATGAGCAGTTCTTC,CATLAGARYNEQFF,once,TRBV7-2,TRBJ2-1,TRBD2
TGTGCCAGCAGTTCGCTTACAGGGGGGGATGAAAAACTGTTTTTT,CASSSLTGGDEKLFF,NA,TRBV6-6,TRBJ1-4,TRBD1